Following are 28 T cell receptor beta chains from one sample sequenced in a study of cytomegalovirus exposure and HLA in healthy donors. Vbeta (60) and Jbeta (13) primers were used in the PCR. Method: immunoSEQ multiplex PCR; TCRdb's copy keeps in-frame clones and lacks some. The sample has about 100,000 clones, around 78% seen once. The material sequenced was PBMCs. These receptors all stem from a man aged 40-50 years in good health and CMV-seronegative.

This clone was seen a handful of times. The same CDR3 also results from other DNA sequences found in this sample. The rearrangement joins TRBV7-3 to TRBJ2-5, with 8 bases that match TRBD1. From germline, CDR1 is SGHTA and CDR2 FQGTGA. CDR3 length equals 13 residues. Trimming at V came to 5 bases and at J to 1 base, leaving 0 bases not matched to a gene. The CDR3 DNA reads TGTGCCAGCAGCCAGGGGGCCCAAGAGACCCAGTACTTC. This sequence encodes CASSQGAQETQYF.

The J gene is TRBJ2-3, the V gene TRBV30; possibly TRBD1 for D (5 bases). V lost 6 bases, J lost 4 bases, and 14 bases lay in between. The CDR3 is 13 amino acids. Germline values: CDR1 GTSNPN, CDR2 SVGIG (reference sequence). CDR3 residues: CACRSGYPDTQYF. CDR3 bases: TGTGCCTGCCGGTCAGGGTATCCAGATACGCAGTATTTT.

CDR3 nucleotides: TGTGCCAGTCTCCGGGGGGCGGGAAGCCGCATGAACACTGAAGCTTTCTTT. It specifies CASLRGAGSRMNTEAFF. The chain employs TRBV19 and TRBJ1-1; weak D call: TRBD1 (6 bases). From germline, CDR1 is LNHDA and CDR2 SQIVND (reference sequence). This CDR3 spans 17 amino acids. V lost 8 bases to trimming and J lost 0 bases, with 22 bases between them.

This chain joins TRBV4-1 and TRBJ2-7, with D perhaps TRBD1 (5 bases). The CDR3 sequence is 14 residues long. Trimming stripped 1 base from V and 7 bases from J, with 14 bases between. Germline lookup yields CDR1 MGHRA and CDR2 YSYEKL. This CDR3 is CASSQAGQLREQYF. The CDR3 DNA sequence: TGCGCCAGCAGCCAAGCAGGGCAATTACGAGAGCAGTACTTC.

The chain combines TRBV7-9 with TRBJ2-1; 7 bases fit TRBD2. The V gene end was trimmed by 11 bases and the J gene end by 7 bases; junction bases not matched to a gene: 11. The CDR3 loop spans 13 amino acids. Germline V CDR1 and CDR2: SEHNR, FQNEAQ (reference sequence). CDR3 nucleotides: TGTGCCTCACCGGGGCTAGCGGCGAATGAGCAGTTCTTC. Its protein is CASPGLAANEQFF.

The rearrangement links TRBV10-3 to TRBJ2-1; 9 bases are a match to TRBD2. Trimming took 6 bases from V and 7 from J; bases not matched to a gene: 7. The germline V gene encodes CDR1 ENHRY and CDR2 SYGVKD. CDR3 size: 14 residues. The CDR3 DNA reads TGTGCCATCAGGGAGCGGGGGGATGGGAATGAGCAGTTCTTC. This codes for CAIRERGDGNEQFF.

This chain links TRBV6-5 with TRBJ1-1, with 7 nucleotides matching TRBD1. The V gene's germline CDR1 is MNHEY and CDR2 SVGAGI. Trimming cost V 4 bases and J 0 bases; bases outside gene matches: 2. The CDR3 covers 14 residues. CDR3 protein: CASSSDRVNTEAFF. DNA for the CDR3: TGTGCCAGCAGTTCAGACAGGGTGAACACTGAAGCTTTCTTT.

The chain recombines TRBV11-2 with TRBJ1-5, with 7 positions matching TRBD1. The CDR3 has 16 amino acids. Germline CDR1 reads SGHAT; CDR2 reads FQNNGV. J was trimmed by 3 bases and V by 0 bases; bases with no gene match: 5. The CDR3 is CASSLDWTGLNQPQHF. The CDR3 DNA sequence: TGTGCCAGCAGCTTAGACTGGACAGGTCTCAATCAGCCCCAGCATTTT.

The gene calls are TRBV9 and TRBJ2-7, with a possible D match to TRBD2 (6 bases). Germline-derived CDR1 and CDR2 are SGDLS and YYNGEE. The V end lost 0 bases, the J end lost 3 bases, and 10 bases lay between the germline ends. The CDR3 totals 14 residues. The CDR3 loop is CASSVAPGGYEQYF. The CDR3 nucleotides are TGTGCCAGCAGCGTAGCTCCCGGGGGCTACGAGCAGTACTTC.

The chain has TRBV13 and TRBJ2-7; 10 nucleotides line up with TRBD1. This CDR3 is built from 14 residues. Trimming at V came to 6 bases and at J to 4 bases, leaving 6 bases not matched to a gene. Germline CDR1 and CDR2: PRHDT and FYEKMQ (reference sequence). In nucleotides, the CDR3 is TGTGCCAGCAGTTACCGGACAGGGGGTTACGAGCAGTACTTC. Translating gives CASSYRTGGYEQYF.

The gene calls are TRBV5-6 and TRBJ1-5, with TRBD1 identical over 7 bases. The CDR3 contains 15 residues. In germline, CDR1 is SGHDT, CDR2 YYEEEE. The junction had 6 bases not matched to a gene; V was cut back by 4 bases and J by 2 bases. For the CDR3, the DNA is TGTGCCAGCAGCCACAGGGGCAAGGGCAATCAGCCCCAGCATTTT. It yields the protein CASSHRGKGNQPQHF.

The table lists this clone with a few counts. The genes are TRBV19 and TRBJ1-5, with 7 bases fitting TRBD1. There are 17 residues in the CDR3. V trimming: 7 bases; J trimming: 2 bases; junction bases outside the gene matches: 14. CDR1 is LNHDA and CDR2 is SQIVND in the germline V gene (reference sequence). The CDR3 loop reads CASTMGDRITGNQPQHF. The CDR3 DNA is TGTGCCAGTACCATGGGGGACAGAATTACCGGCAATCAGCCCCAGCATTTT. Together with reference TRBV19 and TRBJ1-5, the CDR3 gives the full variable domain: DGGITQSPKYLFRKEGQNVTLSCEQNLNHDAMYWYRQDPGQGLRLIYYSQIVNDFQKGDIAEGYSVSREKKESFPLTVTSAQKNPTAFYLCASTMGDRITGNQPQHFGDGTRLSIL.

This chain joins TRBV5-1 and TRBJ2-7; 9 nucleotides agree with TRBD2. Germline values: CDR1 SGHRS, CDR2 YFSETQ. The length of the CDR3 is 14 residues. After removal of 3 bases from V and 3 bases from J, the junction contained 4 bases not matched to a gene. CDR3 region: CASSSSGAIYEQYF. For the CDR3, the DNA is TGCGCCAGCAGCTCTAGCGGGGCCATCTACGAGCAGTACTTC.

CDR3 coding DNA: TGCAGCGTTGAAGATGGAACGGGGGGAAACACCATATATTTT. Translating gives CSVEDGTGGNTIYF. The rearrangement uses TRBV29-1 and TRBJ1-3; D is uncertain. V lost 0 bases and J lost 4, with 10 bases in between. In germline, CDR1 is SQVTM, CDR2 ANQGSEA. The CDR3 is 14 amino acids.

The genes are TRBV28 and TRBJ1-5; 10 nucleotides align to TRBD1. The CDR3 extends over 15 amino acids. Looked up from germline, CDR1 is MDHEN and CDR2 is SYDVKM. Trimming removed 4 bases from V and 4 bases from J; junction bases left unmatched: 4. CDR3 residues: CASSYGTGENQPQHF. For the CDR3, the DNA is TGTGCCAGCAGTTATGGGACAGGGGAGAATCAGCCCCAGCATTTT.

In this sample, this clone turned up once. The junction shows a germline mismatch at one end, possibly a read error. The chain recombines TRBV6-1 with TRBJ1-5; D is possibly TRBD1 (5 bases). The CDR3 runs 13 residues. CDR1 is MNHNS, CDR2 SASEGT, per germline. CDR3 in amino acids: CAGSEGERQPQHF. The CDR3 DNA reads TGTGCCGGCAGTGAAGGGGAGCGGCAGCCCCAGCATTTT.

The CDR3 DNA sequence: TGTGCCAGCAGCGGAGCTAGCGGGGTAGGTAATGAGCAGTTCTTC. It specifies CASSGASGVGNEQFF. The J gene is TRBJ2-7, the V gene TRBV9, with TRBD2 identical over 9 bases. The DNA end favors TRBJ2-1, so the J call may be wrong. CDR1 and CDR2 (germline): SGDLS, YYNGEE. The length of the CDR3 is 15 residues.

In this sample, this clone turned up a few times. The chain couples TRBV16 to TRBJ1-2; unclear D gene. Trimming removed 0 bases at V and 1 base at J, with 6 bases between. Germline lookup yields CDR1 KGHSY and CDR2 FQNENV. The CDR3 is 14 residues long. The CDR3 spells CASSQSSGNYGYTF. CDR3 bases: TGTGCCAGCAGCCAATCGTCCGGTAACTATGGCTACACCTTC.

The chain carries TRBV6-5 and TRBJ1-1; D possibly corresponds to TRBD1 (5 bases). This CDR3 has 13 amino acids. Germline lookup yields CDR1 MNHEY and CDR2 SVGAGI. Trimming removed 2 bases from V and 4 bases from J, with 8 bases in between. In DNA form, the CDR3 reads TGTGCCAGCAGTTACGGCAGGGTCACTGAAGCTTTCTTT. Residues: CASSYGRVTEAFF.

The chain carries TRBV5-8 and TRBJ1-4; TRBD1 might be the D (6 bases). With 4 bases removed from V and 0 bases from J, the gap between germline ends came to 13 bases. CDR1 SGHTS and CDR2 YDEGEE come from the germline V gene. The CDR3 is 16 amino acids. Written as DNA, the CDR3 is TGTGCCAGCAGCCCTTCCGGGACAACAACTAATGAAAAACTGTTTTTT. Protein: CASSPSGTTTNEKLFF. Using reference TRBV5-8 and TRBJ1-4 for the parts outside the CDR3, the full variable domain is EAGVTQSPTHLIKTRGQQATLRCSPISGHTSVYWYQQALGLGLQFLLWYDEGEERNRGNFPPRFSGRQFPNYSSELNVNALELEDSALYLCASSPSGTTTNEKLFFGSGTQLSVL.

This chain connects TRBV28 to TRBJ2-1, with TRBD2 as a possible D gene (7 bases). CDR1 and CDR2 from the germline V gene are MDHEN and SYDVKM. The CDR3 runs to 13 residues. V lost 5 bases and J 9 bases, leaving 14 bases between the germline ends. CDR3 coding DNA: TGTGCCAGCAGTCGAAGGGGGGGAGGTGAGCAGTTCTTC. As protein: CASSRRGGGEQFF.

This clone was picked up one time. The chain couples TRBV11-1 to TRBJ2-7; 8 bases match TRBD2. The CDR3 contains 16 residues. After removal of 4 bases from V and 0 bases from J, the junction contained 8 bases not matched to a gene. The germline V gene encodes CDR1 SGHAT and CDR2 FQDESV (reference sequence). The CDR3: CASSSRTSWSSYEQYF. In DNA, the CDR3 is TGTGCCAGCAGCTCGAGGACTAGCTGGAGCTCCTACGAGCAGTACTTC.

The rearrangement uses TRBV6-4 and TRBJ1-2; TRBD1 matches 9 bases. Germline V lookup: CDR1 MRHNA, CDR2 SNTAGT. V lost 6 bases and J lost 7; bases outside the gene matches: 9. The CDR3 length is 14 residues. CDR3 bases: TGTGCCAGCAGAGGACAGGGGTATTTTGGTGGCTACACCTTC. It translates to CASRGQGYFGGYTF.

The chain joins TRBV9 to TRBJ2-3, with 10 positions matching TRBD2. V lost 2 bases, J lost 0 bases, and 6 bases stayed unmatched. The germline V gene has CDR1 SGDLS and CDR2 YYNGEE. The CDR3 consists of 17 residues. For the CDR3, the DNA is TGTGCCAGCAGCGTTGTCCCTAGCGGGGGAAGCACAGATACGCAGTATTTT. Translating gives CASSVVPSGGSTDTQYF.

Comment on this clone: At one of its ends the junction is not consistent with the germline gene, which may arise from a read error. The V call is TRBV7-2, the J call TRBJ2-2; 13 positions agree with TRBD2. In germline, CDR1 is SGHTA, CDR2 FQGNSA. CDR3 length: 18 amino acids. The CDR3 here is CASTLGTSGARRTGELFF. CDR3 in DNA: TGTGCCAGCACCTTAGGGACTAGCGGGGCCCGGAGGACCGGGGAGCTGTTTTTT.

The V and J genes are TRBV10-2 and TRBJ2-7; 7 bases are shared with TRBD1. V lost 7 bases, J lost 6 bases, and 6 bases stayed unmatched. Germline values: CDR1 WSHSY, CDR2 SAAADI. The CDR3 contains 12 residues. The DNA of the CDR3 is TGCGCCAGCAAACCGGCAGGGGGCGAGCAGTACTTC. Amino acids: CASKPAGGEQYF.

The J gene is TRBJ1-6, the V gene TRBV5-1; D is unresolved. The CDR3 has 17 residues. V was shortened by 5 bases and J by 0 bases, with 15 bases between the two germline ends. Germline V gene data show CDR1 as SGHRS and CDR2 as YFSETQ. The chain's CDR3 is CASSPGSLSSYNSPLHF. CDR3 sequence (DNA): TGCGCCAGCAGTCCGGGATCACTGAGCTCCTATAATTCACCCCTCCACTTT.

Regarding this clone: The junction shows a germline mismatch at one end, possibly a read error. The chain uses TRBV2 and TRBJ2-4; weak D call: TRBD1 (6 bases). In germline, CDR1 is SNHLY, CDR2 FYNNEI. The CDR3 runs to 14 residues. In DNA form, the CDR3 reads TGTGCCAGCAGTGAGGGGGCCGCCAGAAACATTCAGTACTTC. This gives the protein CASSEGAARNIQYF.